The clone carrying this T cell receptor beta chain was seen a handful of times. The data were taken from a study of T-cell memory formation after mild COVID-19. CDR3 size: 16 residues. V lost 5 bases and J lost 4; bases outside the gene matches: 6. Germline CDR1 reads DFQATT; CDR2 reads SNEGSKA (reference sequence). TCRdb analysed the 5' RACE reads with MiXCR anew, one entry per CDR3 protein. This repertoire shows about 140,000 distinct CDR3 sequences, about 14% found once; its top ten account for around 14%. Sequenced: PBMCs or a T cell subset sorted from them (not recorded which). The sequence was obtained from an adult woman who had mild COVID-19 (a few samples of this study predate the infection). Cell type and time point are not known. The chain carries TRBV20-1 and TRBJ2-3, with 16 bases fitting TRBD2. The CDR3 DNA sequence: TGCAGTGCTGAGGGACTAGCGGGGGGGTTACCAGATACGCAGTATTTT. Translation: CSAEGLAGGLPDTQYF.